This is a list of T cell receptor beta chains from one sample in a study of shared clonotypes between healthy human individuals. The protocol was immunoSEQ multiplex PCR, while the TCRdb copy is restricted to in-frame clones and leaves out a portion. The sample comprises 2 million to 3 million clones, approximately 93% of which are singletons, and approximately 0.36% rests with the top ten. Sequencing used naive CD4+ T cells from PBMCs. The source is a young man in good health. Some clones in this sample may be carry-over from other donors' samples. Each CDR3 is given with its conserved first and last residue. Fields, in order: V gene, J gene, CDR3 protein.

TRBV7-8,TRBJ1-2,CASSPGTAYGYTF
TRBV27,TRBJ2-2,CASSAFPLTRDTGELFF
TRBV7-6,TRBJ2-7,CASSRIGAYEQYF
TRBV9,TRBJ2-1,CASSVSGGLLVGSYNEQFF
TRBV29-1,TRBJ2-3,CSSLLDGSPDTQYF
TRBV2,TRBJ2-5,CASSDSGGSETQYF
TRBV14,TRBJ2-3,CASSPGATPTDTQYF
TRBV7-9,TRBJ1-1,CASRQNRVGDTEAFF
TRBV5-6,TRBJ2-4,CASSLAHWGAKNIQYF
TRBV4-2,TRBJ1-4,CASRPGGVGEKLFF
TRBV6-6,TRBJ2-7,CASSRGVAGVYEQYF
TRBV9,TRBJ2-7,CASSVDSLETNEQYF
TRBV7-2,TRBJ2-7,CASSPRGLAGGANEQYF
TRBV7-8,TRBJ2-2,CASSLRASAMTGELFF
TRBV7-3,TRBJ2-1,CASSPGQGSYNEQFF
TRBV9,TRBJ2-1,CASAPLGGPRDEQFF
TRBV9,TRBJ1-5,CASSVSKRRSQPQHF
TRBV27,TRBJ2-7,CASSLPGAHIYEQYF